The clone carrying this T cell receptor (beta chain) occurred a few times. What it binds is not known. Trimming took 5 bases from V and 0 from J; bases not matched to a gene: 8. The CDR3 totals 15 residues. Germline V CDR1 and CDR2: SGHKS, YYEKEE (reference sequence). These data originate in a study of OX40 agonist ivuxolimab in advanced cancers. Study summary: Dosing consisted of intravenous ivuxolimab at 0.01 to 10 mg/kg every 2 weeks.

TCRdb's table, derived via immunoSEQ multiplex PCR, lists solely in-frame clones and lacks some. The data contain 25,000 to 35,000 clones, 80% to 85% of them seen just once; the ten biggest clones take up over 15%. Study-wide findings and caveats: CD4+ and CD8+ blood T cells expanded clonally by week 6 at 0.1 to 3.0 mg/kg.

The rearrangement links TRBV5-5 to TRBJ2-7; TRBD1 aligns across 7 bases. Material: CD4+ or CD8+ T cells sorted from blood, obtained in a trial of the OX40 agonist ivuxolimab. The sequence was collected from an adult with an advanced solid tumor such as melanoma, head and neck, liver or kidney cancer. The CDR3 bases are TGTGCCAGCAGACCCCAGACAGGGCTCTCCTACGAGCAGTACTTC. This encodes CASRPQTGLSYEQYF.